Included here is one T cell receptor beta chain sequence, with context. Its matching antigen is unknown. The entry originates in a study of post-analysis software for immune sequencing data. Findings and limits, study-wide: Versus controls, multiple sclerosis patients showed significantly lower diversity (normalized Chao1). TRBV5-6, TRBV5-1 and TRBV20-1 belonged to a set of roughly five TRBV segments that were more frequent in patients than controls.

The TCR beta cDNA libraries contained unique molecular identifiers. Input amounts of roughly 0.9 to 10 million T cells were used. These gave around 500,000 cDNA molecules, so each molecule approximated one T cell. Using its own MiXCR run on the PCR reads, TCRdb lists one record per CDR3 protein. The sample records about 460,000 distinct CDR3 sequences, around 40% being singletons. Germline CDR1 and CDR2: SGDLS and YYNGEE. The CDR3 sequence is 11 residues long. Between the trimmed V and J ends, which lost 4 bases and 10 bases, there was a span of 9 bases. The sequence was obtained from a girl aged 5-17 years with multiple sclerosis. Sequencing was done on a sample of blood. The genes are TRBV9 and TRBJ2-1; no firm D call. The CDR3 spells CASSFRAEQFF. CDR3 DNA: TGTGCCAGCAGCTTCCGGGCCGAGCAGTTCTTC.